Listed here are 31 T cell receptor beta chains from one sample, sequenced in a study of shared clonotypes between healthy human individuals. The data were produced by immunoSEQ multiplex PCR, yet TCRdb's version contains in-frame clones alone and is incomplete. The data show around 2,000,000 clones, roughly 94% seen once. Sequenced: naive CD4+ T cells sorted from blood. This sample's subset: CD45RA+ positively selected. The receptors here all came from a man between 18 and 29 years old in good health.

This chain joins TRBV6-6 and TRBJ1-6, with D maybe TRBD1 (5 bases). The V end was cut by 3 bases, the J end by 7 bases, with 16 bases between. There are 16 residues in the CDR3. Germline loops: CDR1 MNHNY, CDR2 SVGAGI (reference sequence). The CDR3 protein is CASSYLTGTPNSPLHF. CDR3 nucleotides: TGTGCCAGCAGTTATTTGACCGGGACGCCAAATTCACCCCTCCACTTT.

The chain recombines TRBV28 with TRBJ1-4; D is possibly TRBD1 (6 bases). The CDR3 runs to 15 residues. The V and J ends lost 5 bases and 8 bases respectively, with 18 bases between them. The germline CDR1 and CDR2 sequences are MDHEN and SYDVKM. The CDR3 nucleotides are TGTGCCAGCAGTGGCGCCGGGGGGCCGTACGAAAAACTGTTTTTT. The encoded protein is CASSGAGGPYEKLFF.

Comment on this clone: Germline is not matched at one junction end, which may reflect a read error. This CDR3 reads CAISGGASERLFF. Here the CDR3 DNA reads TGTGCCATCAGTGGAGGAGCAAGTGAAAGACTGTTTTTT. The chain links TRBV10-3 to TRBJ1-4; D ambiguous. CDR3 length: 13 residues. CDR1 ENHRY and CDR2 SYGVKD come from the germline V gene.

The genes are TRBV30 and TRBJ2-5; 8 nucleotides agree with TRBD2. Losses at the gene ends were 3 bases for V and 5 bases for J; bases not matched to a gene: 8. Germline CDR1 and CDR2: GTSNPN and SVGIG (reference sequence). The CDR3 is 14 amino acids. The CDR3 loop reads CAWRIAGSGETQYF. The CDR3 DNA sequence: TGTGCCTGGAGAATAGCGGGATCCGGGGAGACCCAGTACTTC.

This clone was counted between two and nine times. The same CDR3 can be traced to other DNA sequences in this sample. This chain links TRBV9 with TRBJ1-2; D gene ambiguous. CDR1 is SGDLS, CDR2 YYNGEE, per germline. V shed 0 bases and J shed 2 bases, with 5 bases lying between them. This CDR3 has 13 amino acids. The CDR3 DNA follows: TGTGCCAGCAGCGTAGATCGGAACTATGGCTACACCTTC. It translates to CASSVDRNYGYTF.

This chain uses TRBV4-1 with TRBJ2-5; no firm D call. There are 13 residues in the CDR3. The V gene lost 1 base and the J gene lost 5 bases, with 8 bases spanning the gap. CDR1 and CDR2 from the germline V gene are MGHRA and YSYEKL. For the CDR3, the DNA is TGCGCCAGCAGCCAAGCCCTAGACGAGACCCAGTACTTC. This translates into CASSQALDETQYF.

The J gene is TRBJ1-4, the V gene TRBV6-1, with unresolved D. Trimming removed 8 bases at V and 11 bases at J, with 12 bases between. The CDR3 loop spans 11 amino acids. Germline CDR1 MNHNS, CDR2 SASEGT. The CDR3, as DNA: TGTGCCAGCCGCGACCGGTCCAAACTGTTTTTT. This codes for CASRDRSKLFF.

The chain links TRBV7-9 to TRBJ1-1; no firm D call. CDR3 length: 14 residues. The ends were cut back, 2 bases at V and 1 base at J, with 8 bases in the middle. CDR1 and CDR2 from the germline V gene are SEHNR and FQNEAQ (reference sequence). CDR3 nucleotides: TGTGCCAGCAGCTTAAGGGCCCAGAACACTGAAGCTTTCTTT. Its protein is CASSLRAQNTEAFF.

This rearrangement joins TRBV30 to TRBJ1-2, with D hard to call. Germline lookup yields CDR1 GTSNPN and CDR2 SVGIG (reference sequence). CDR3 length equals 14 residues. The ends were cut back, 3 bases at V and 5 bases at J, with 16 bases in the middle. The CDR3 coding sequence is TGTGCCTGGAGCGAAGGCGCCTTTGTATATGGCTACACCTTC. Amino acids: CAWSEGAFVYGYTF.

This clone showed up just once. At one of its ends the junction is not consistent with the germline gene, which may arise from a read error. J is TRBJ1-3 and V is TRBV30; D is undetermined. Germline lookup yields CDR1 GTSNPN and CDR2 SVGIG (reference sequence). The CDR3 is 11 amino acids. The CDR3: CAWNRGVTRSF. CDR3 DNA: TGTGCCTGGAATCGGGGAGTAACTCGTAGTTTT. The complete variable domain, with remaining parts taken from reference TRBV30 and TRBJ1-3, reads SQTIHQWPATLVQPVGSPLSLECTVEGTSNPNLYWYRQAAGRGLQLLFYSVGIGQISSEVPQNLSASRPQDRQFILSSKKLLLSDSGFYLCAWNRGVTRSFGEGSWLTVV.

In its sample, this clone was seen once. This same CDR3 is encoded by further DNA sequences in the sample. The chain combines TRBV5-1 with TRBJ1-2; 8 positions agree with TRBD1. Germline V gene data show CDR1 as SGHRS and CDR2 as YFSETQ. The V segment lost 3 bases and the J segment 4 bases; nucleotides outside the gene matches: 5. This CDR3 contains 14 residues. CDR3 sequence: CASSSGQGSYGYTF. CDR3 in DNA: TGCGCCAGCAGCTCTGGACAGGGAAGCTATGGCTACACCTTC.

CDR3 DNA: TGTGCCAGCAGTTCCGGGACGAGGGATAATTCACCCCTCCACTTT. Protein product: CASSSGTRDNSPLHF. The chain combines TRBV6-6 with TRBJ1-6; TRBD1 is a possible D gene (5 bases). Trimming cost V 4 bases and J 5 bases, with 12 bases left between them. This CDR3 region has 15 residues. CDR1 is MNHNY, CDR2 SVGAGI, per germline (reference sequence).

Remarks on this clone: Other DNA sequences within the sample encode an identical CDR3. CDR3 residues: CASSLVAGSSYEQYF. For the CDR3, the DNA is TGCGCCAGCAGCTTGGTGGCAGGGAGTAGCTACGAGCAGTACTTC. The chain recombines TRBV5-1 with TRBJ2-7; D tentatively reads TRBD1 or TRBD2 (5 bases each). Between the trimmed V and J ends, which lost 0 bases and 3 bases, there was a span of 13 bases. The CDR3 is 15 residues long. In germline, CDR1 is SGHRS, CDR2 YFSETQ.

The J gene is TRBJ2-1, the V gene TRBV7-9, with 8 bases lining up with TRBD2. With V trimmed by 2 bases and J by 7 bases, 7 bases remained unmatched. This CDR3 is built from 15 residues. Germline lookup yields CDR1 SEHNR and CDR2 FQNEAQ (reference sequence). CDR3 sequence (DNA): TGTGCCAGCAGCTTAAGGCTAGCGGGCTTTAATGAGCAGTTCTTC. Its protein is CASSLRLAGFNEQFF.

The gene calls are TRBV5-1 and TRBJ2-3, with 9 bases that match TRBD2. Germline CDR1 SGHRS, CDR2 YFSETQ. The J segment lost 4 bases and the V segment lost 4 bases, leaving 7 bases of the junction unmatched. This CDR3 has 15 residues. Here the CDR3 DNA reads TGCGCCAGCAGCCCCGCAGCGGGGGGTCCAGATACGCAGTATTTT. Translation gives CASSPAAGGPDTQYF.

The rearrangement uses TRBV4-1 and TRBJ2-6; 7 bases agree with TRBD1. CDR3 length: 17 amino acids. V gave up 2 bases and J gave up 2 bases; unmatched junction bases: 6. Per germline, CDR1 MGHRA and CDR2 YSYEKL. In DNA form, the CDR3 reads TGCGCCAGCAGCCAACCGAGACAGGGAGCTGGGGCCAACGTCCTGACTTTC. Translating gives CASSQPRQGAGANVLTF.

As DNA, the CDR3 is TGTGCCAGCAGCCTCGAGAGACTAGCGGGGGTACTTGCCAAAAACATTCAGTACTTC. This encodes CASSLERLAGVLAKNIQYF. The chain carries TRBV9 and TRBJ2-4; 12 bases fit TRBD2. CDR3 length equals 19 residues. In germline, CDR1 is SGDLS, CDR2 YYNGEE. Losses at the gene ends were 4 bases for V and 1 base for J; bases not matched to a gene: 12.

The rearrangement uses TRBV6-5 and TRBJ1-1; possibly TRBD1 for D (5 bases). Germline V gives CDR1 MNHEY, CDR2 SVGAGI. Trimming stripped 6 bases from V and 4 bases from J, with 12 bases between. The CDR3 loop spans 13 amino acids. CDR3 region: CASSQMGGTEAFF. CDR3 DNA sequence: TGTGCCAGCAGCCAAATGGGGGGCACTGAAGCTTTCTTT.

The chain carries TRBV7-2 and TRBJ2-5; 10 bases are shared with TRBD2. Germline V lookup: CDR1 SGHTA, CDR2 FQGNSA. The CDR3 consists of 15 residues. V lost 3 bases, J lost 2 bases, and 3 bases stayed unmatched. The CDR3 here is CASSFSGGNQETQYF. The CDR3 nucleotides read TGTGCCAGCAGCTTTAGCGGGGGGAATCAAGAGACCCAGTACTTC.

This clone was counted once. As DNA, the CDR3 is TGTGCCAGCTCACCAGCGAACGGCAATCAGCCCCAGCATTTT. Encoded protein: CASSPANGNQPQHF. The chain has TRBV18 and TRBJ1-5; D ambiguous. Looked up from germline, CDR1 is KGHSH and CDR2 is LQKENI. The CDR3 has 14 amino acids. The V end lost 2 bases, the J end lost 2 bases, and 7 bases lay between the germline ends.

The rearrangement links TRBV5-1 to TRBJ1-1; the D gene is possibly TRBD1 (6 bases). There are 15 residues in the CDR3. Germline CDR1 and CDR2: SGHRS and YFSETQ. V lost 3 bases to trimming and J lost 0 bases, with 12 bases between them. The CDR3 reads CASSWDTGMNTEAFF. The DNA for the CDR3 is TGCGCCAGCAGCTGGGACACGGGTATGAACACTGAAGCTTTCTTT. The full variable domain, in which reference TRBV5-1 and TRBJ1-1 provide the parts outside the CDR3, is KAGVTQTPRYLIKTRGQQVTLSCSPISGHRSVSWYQQTPGQGLQFLFEYFSETQRNKGNFPGRFSGRQFSNSRSEMNVSTLELGDSALYLCASSWDTGMNTEAFFGQGTRLTVV.

The rearrangement joins TRBV6-5 to TRBJ2-7; TRBD1 aligns across 7 bases. CDR1 and CDR2 (germline): MNHEY, SVGAGI. CDR3 length: 14 amino acids. V lost 5 bases to trimming and J lost 2 bases; unmatched junction nucleotides: 6. The CDR3 bases are TGTGCCAGCAGTAAACCGGGACAGCCCTACGAGCAGTACTTC. Protein: CASSKPGQPYEQYF.

This rearrangement joins TRBV7-2 to TRBJ2-7, with 7 bases lining up with TRBD2. V lost 5 bases to trimming and J lost 4 bases; unmatched junction nucleotides: 11. The germline V gene encodes CDR1 SGHTA and CDR2 FQGNSA. The CDR3 totals 15 residues. In nucleotides, the CDR3 is TGTGCCAGCAGCCTTCGACTAGCAGTTAATTACGAGCAGTACTTC. Residues: CASSLRLAVNYEQYF.

J is TRBJ2-7 and V is TRBV7-8, with 12 positions matching TRBD1. CDR1 SGHVS and CDR2 FQNEAQ come from the germline V gene. Trimming cost V 5 bases and J 2 bases; bases outside gene matches: 4. There are 15 residues in the CDR3. The DNA for the CDR3 is TGTGCCAGCAGCCCCAGGGACAGGGGGCCCTACGAGCAGTACTTC. Amino acids: CASSPRDRGPYEQYF.

The chain joins TRBV13 to TRBJ2-1; D is possibly TRBD1 or TRBD2 (5 bases each). V was clipped by 9 bases and J by 4 bases, with 25 bases between them. CDR1 PRHDT and CDR2 FYEKMQ come from the germline V gene (reference sequence). The CDR3 contains 17 residues. CDR3: CASSPGTQSLSYNEQFF. The CDR3 bases are TGTGCCAGTAGCCCAGGGACCCAATCTCTCTCTTACAATGAGCAGTTCTTC.

The rearrangement uses TRBV4-1 and TRBJ2-4; D might be TRBD1 (6 bases). The CDR3 loop spans 18 amino acids. Trimming removed 0 bases from V and 0 bases from J, with 15 bases in between. Germline-derived CDR1 and CDR2 are MGHRA and YSYEKL. The CDR3 DNA follows: TGCGCCAGCAGCCAAGATGGGGGCGGCGGGCAAGCCAAAAACATTCAGTACTTC. Encoded protein: CASSQDGGGGQAKNIQYF.

V and J are TRBV6-5 and TRBJ2-5; possibly TRBD1 or TRBD2 for D (5 bases each). Germline V gives CDR1 MNHEY, CDR2 SVGAGI. This CDR3 contains 12 residues. Trimming cost V 6 bases and J 7 bases, with 12 bases left between them. The CDR3 loop is CASRSRDGTQYF. CDR3 DNA sequence: TGTGCCAGCAGAAGCAGGGACGGGACCCAGTACTTC.

This clone has just one count. The chain links TRBV7-9 to TRBJ2-5; 7 bases match TRBD1. Per the germline V gene, CDR1 is SEHNR and CDR2 is FQNEAQ (reference sequence). This CDR3 region has 16 residues. With V trimmed by 4 bases and J by 1 base, 9 bases remained unmatched. CDR3 coding DNA: TGTGCCAGCAGCTCACCAGGAGGACAGGTCCAAGAGACCCAGTACTTC. As protein: CASSSPGGQVQETQYF.

The chain employs TRBV29-1 and TRBJ2-5, with D perhaps matching TRBD1 (5 bases). The J call may not be correct, given that the DNA end is closer to TRBJ2-7. Germline CDR1 reads SQVTM; CDR2 reads ANQGSEA. This CDR3 is 14 amino acids long. The CDR3, as DNA: TGCAGCGTTGGAGACAGATCAGGGTCCTACGAGCAGTACTTC. The encoded protein is CSVGDRSGSYEQYF.

This chain connects TRBV11-2 to TRBJ2-2, with TRBD1 matching over 9 bases. The CDR3 is 19 amino acids. Germline loops: CDR1 SGHAT, CDR2 FQNNGV. V lost 4 bases and J lost 1; bases outside the gene matches: 13. The CDR3 nucleotides read TGTGCCAGCAGCTCACGCACATACGGACAGGGGAAGAACACCGGGGAGCTGTTTTTT. This codes for CASSSRTYGQGKNTGELFF.

The chain uses TRBV2 and TRBJ2-5; TRBD2 aligns across 7 bases. J was trimmed by 5 bases and V by 2 bases; bases with no gene match: 8. CDR1 is SNHLY and CDR2 is FYNNEI in the germline V gene. The CDR3 is 15 amino acids. CDR3 DNA sequence: TGTGCCAGCAGTGAACCCTGGGCGGGAGCGGAGACCCAGTACTTC. Translation: CASSEPWAGAETQYF. Full variable domain (missing parts from reference TRBV2 and TRBJ2-5): EPEVTQTPSHQVTQMGQEVILRCVPISNHLYFYWYRQILGQKVEFLVSFYNNEISEKSEIFDDQFSVERPDGSNFTLKIRSTKLEDSAMYFCASSEPWAGAETQYFGPGTRLLVL.